The rows below give T cell receptor beta chains drawn from one sample of a study of Ad26.COV2.S vaccination and SARS-CoV-2 variants. Repertoires were generated with immunoSEQ multiplex PCR, while TCRdb's copy carries only in-frame clones and drops some. The sample consists of about 87,000 clones, approximately 81% of them appearing once. The source was peripheral blood, collected after recovery from COVID-19. The receptors stem from a human donor who had recovered from COVID-19. Each CDR3 is given with its conserved first and last residue. The order of the fields is CDR3 protein, CDR3 DNA, V gene, clone size, D gene, J gene. The D gene is left open where the match is weak. Only some rows state a clone size, as once, few, many or a class for expanded clones.

CDR3 protein: CSVEDRVLFYGYTF
CDR3 DNA: TGCAGCGTTGAGGACAGGGTGTTATTCTATGGCTACACCTTC
V gene: TRBV29-1
clone size: few
D gene: TRBD1
J gene: TRBJ1-2

CDR3 protein: CASSRYRASYGYTF
CDR3 DNA: TGTGCCAGCAGCCGATACAGGGCTAGCTATGGCTACACCTTC
V gene: TRBV28
clone size: few
D gene: .
J gene: TRBJ1-2

CDR3 protein: CASGPLLRDTDQPQHF
CDR3 DNA: TGTGCTAGTGGTCCACTTTTACGGGACACCGATCAGCCCCAGCATTTT
V gene: TRBV12-5
clone size: .
D gene: .
J gene: TRBJ1-5

CDR3 protein: CASRTRDMNTEAFF
CDR3 DNA: TGTGCCAGCAGAACCCGGGACATGAACACTGAAGCTTTCTTT
V gene: TRBV6-5
clone size: .
D gene: .
J gene: TRBJ1-1

CDR3 protein: CASSRLAGGQETQYF
CDR3 DNA: TGTGCCAGCAGTCGACTAGCGGGAGGGCAAGAGACCCAGTACTTC
V gene: TRBV28
clone size: .
D gene: TRBD2
J gene: TRBJ2-5

CDR3 protein: CASSLWGAGGDTGELFF
CDR3 DNA: TGTGCCAGCAGTTTATGGGGAGCGGGAGGGGACACCGGGGAGCTGTTTTTT
V gene: TRBV27
clone size: .
D gene: TRBD2
J gene: TRBJ2-2

CDR3 protein: CASSLGQVNYNEQFF
CDR3 DNA: TGCGCCAGCAGCTTGGGCCAGGTGAACTACAATGAGCAGTTCTTC
V gene: TRBV5-1
clone size: .
D gene: .
J gene: TRBJ2-1

CDR3 protein: CATSRERGYEQYF
CDR3 DNA: TGTGCCACCAGCAGAGAAAGGGGTTACGAGCAGTACTTC
V gene: TRBV15
clone size: .
D gene: .
J gene: TRBJ2-7

CDR3 protein: CASSKGLAGLYEQYF
CDR3 DNA: TGTGCCAGCAGCAAGGGACTAGCGGGATTGTACGAGCAGTACTTC
V gene: TRBV7-2
clone size: .
D gene: TRBD2
J gene: TRBJ2-7

CDR3 protein: CASSSRAVAGVNEQFF
CDR3 DNA: TGTGCCAGCAGCTCAAGAGCGGTAGCGGGAGTTAATGAGCAGTTCTTC
V gene: TRBV11-3
clone size: once
D gene: TRBD2
J gene: TRBJ2-1

CDR3 protein: CASSFRTQETQYF
CDR3 DNA: TGTGCCAGCAGTTTTCGCACCCAAGAGACCCAGTACTTC
V gene: TRBV27
clone size: .
D gene: .
J gene: TRBJ2-5

CDR3 protein: CASSPHGGAEAFF
CDR3 DNA: TGTGCCAGCAGCCCTCATGGGGGCGCTGAAGCTTTCTTT
V gene: TRBV28
clone size: few
D gene: .
J gene: TRBJ1-1

CDR3 protein: CASSPRAGAEAFF
CDR3 DNA: TGCGCCAGCAGCCCCCGGGCAGGGGCTGAAGCTTTCTTT
V gene: TRBV10-2
clone size: few
D gene: .
J gene: TRBJ1-1

CDR3 protein: CASSELTTALGTDTQYF
CDR3 DNA: TGTGCCAGCAGTGAATTAACGACAGCGCTGGGCACAGATACGCAGTATTTT
V gene: TRBV25-1
clone size: .
D gene: .
J gene: TRBJ2-3

CDR3 protein: CASSPRLQGSNEKLFF
CDR3 DNA: TGTGCCAGCAGCCCACGTCTACAGGGTTCTAATGAAAAACTGTTTTTT
V gene: TRBV28
clone size: .
D gene: .
J gene: TRBJ1-4

CDR3 protein: CASSFLKLTSGRYEQYF
CDR3 DNA: TGTGCCAGCAGTTTCCTGAAACTGACTAGCGGGAGATACGAGCAGTACTTC
V gene: TRBV28
clone size: .
D gene: TRBD2
J gene: TRBJ2-7

CDR3 protein: CASAEGLQNIQYF
CDR3 DNA: TGTGCCAGCGCGGAGGGGTTGCAAAACATTCAGTACTTC
V gene: TRBV27
clone size: .
D gene: .
J gene: TRBJ2-4

CDR3 protein: CASSPRQGLGLFF
CDR3 DNA: TGTGCCAGCAGTCCACGTCAGGGTCTTGGACTGTTTTTT
V gene: TRBV6-6
clone size: .
D gene: .
J gene: TRBJ1-4

CDR3 protein: CASSAQLAGVGETQYF
CDR3 DNA: TGTGCCAGCAGTGCACAACTAGCGGGAGTTGGAGAGACCCAGTACTTC
V gene: TRBV9
clone size: .
D gene: TRBD2
J gene: TRBJ2-5

CDR3 protein: CASSPTVGHLFNYGYTF
CDR3 DNA: TGTGCCAGCAGCCCAACAGTGGGACACCTCTTTAACTATGGCTACACCTTC
V gene: TRBV14
clone size: .
D gene: .
J gene: TRBJ1-2

CDR3 protein: CATSDSWTASYEQYF
CDR3 DNA: TGTGCCACCAGTGATTCCTGGACAGCCTCCTACGAGCAGTACTTC
V gene: TRBV24-1
clone size: .
D gene: .
J gene: TRBJ2-7

CDR3 protein: CASSQSEVGDRHEQYF
CDR3 DNA: TGTGCCAGCAGCCAATCGGAAGTAGGGGATCGCCACGAGCAGTACTTC
V gene: TRBV16
clone size: .
D gene: .
J gene: TRBJ2-7

CDR3 protein: CASSRLGQGNYGYTF
CDR3 DNA: TGTGCCAGCAGCCGCTTGGGACAGGGGAACTATGGCTACACCTTC
V gene: TRBV3-1/TRBV3-2
clone size: .
D gene: TRBD1
J gene: TRBJ1-2

CDR3 protein: CASSPQLAGRTGELFF
CDR3 DNA: TGTGCCAGCTCACCACAGCTAGCGGGAAGGACCGGGGAGCTGTTTTTT
V gene: TRBV18
clone size: .
D gene: TRBD2
J gene: TRBJ2-2

CDR3 protein: CASSGTKQGRPYGYTF
CDR3 DNA: TGTGCCAGCAGCGGGACAAAACAGGGGCGCCCCTATGGCTACACCTTC
V gene: TRBV9
clone size: .
D gene: TRBD1
J gene: TRBJ1-2

CDR3 protein: CASSSSSAGSYEQYF
CDR3 DNA: TGTGCCAGCAGTTCCTCCTCGGCGGGCTCCTACGAGCAGTACTTC
V gene: TRBV6-2/TRBV6-3
clone size: .
D gene: .
J gene: TRBJ2-7

CDR3 protein: CASDDSGTGRNEQFF
CDR3 DNA: TGTGCCAGCGACGATTCCGGGACTGGACGAAATGAGCAGTTCTTC
V gene: TRBV9
clone size: .
D gene: .
J gene: TRBJ2-1

CDR3 protein: CATSRGGGAASEQYF
CDR3 DNA: TGTGCCACCAGCAGGGGTGGGGGCGCCGCATCCGAGCAGTACTTC
V gene: TRBV15
clone size: .
D gene: .
J gene: TRBJ2-7

CDR3 protein: CSVDMGAYEQYF
CDR3 DNA: TGCAGCGTTGATATGGGGGCCTACGAGCAGTACTTC
V gene: TRBV29-1
clone size: .
D gene: .
J gene: TRBJ2-7

CDR3 protein: CATSDFPRGTDTQYF
CDR3 DNA: TGTGCCACCAGTGATTTCCCGAGGGGTACAGATACGCAGTATTTT
V gene: TRBV24-1
clone size: .
D gene: .
J gene: TRBJ2-3

CDR3 protein: CASSVAGSGRDEQFF
CDR3 DNA: TGTGCCAGCAGCGTAGCTGGGAGCGGGAGAGATGAGCAGTTCTTC
V gene: TRBV9
clone size: .
D gene: TRBD2
J gene: TRBJ2-1

CDR3 protein: CASSLGFRQGKSSYEQYF
CDR3 DNA: TGTGCCAGCAGCTTGGGATTTCGGCAGGGGAAGTCCTCCTACGAGCAGTACTTC
V gene: TRBV5-6
clone size: .
D gene: .
J gene: TRBJ2-7

CDR3 protein: CASSRHPTGRKENIQYF
CDR3 DNA: TGTGCCAGCAGCCGGCACCCGACAGGGAGGAAGGAAAACATTCAGTACTTC
V gene: TRBV4-2
clone size: .
D gene: .
J gene: TRBJ2-4

CDR3 protein: CASSPQMGAGYTF
CDR3 DNA: TGTGCCAGCAGCCCCCAGATGGGGGCCGGCTACACCTTC
V gene: TRBV3-1/TRBV3-2
clone size: .
D gene: .
J gene: TRBJ1-2

CDR3 protein: CASSLVFGSAGTSGKAEQFF
CDR3 DNA: TGTGCCAGCAGCTTAGTATTCGGCAGTGCCGGGACTAGCGGGAAAGCCGAGCAGTTCTTC
V gene: TRBV11-3
clone size: once
D gene: TRBD2
J gene: TRBJ2-1

CDR3 protein: CASSPGQTEAFF
CDR3 DNA: TGTGCCAGCAGCCCTGGGCAGACTGAAGCTTTCTTT
V gene: TRBV5-4
clone size: once
D gene: .
J gene: TRBJ1-1

CDR3 protein: CSVDKEGTKVNGYTF
CDR3 DNA: TGCAGCGTTGATAAGGAGGGGACAAAGGTAAATGGCTACACCTTC
V gene: TRBV29-1
clone size: once
D gene: .
J gene: TRBJ1-2

CDR3 protein: CASRQYDQGSYGYTF
CDR3 DNA: TGTGCCAGCAGACAATACGATCAGGGGTCCTATGGCTACACCTTC
V gene: TRBV28
clone size: .
D gene: .
J gene: TRBJ1-2

CDR3 protein: CASSQISSSGELFF
CDR3 DNA: TGCGCCAGCAGCCAAATTAGCTCGTCCGGGGAGCTGTTTTTT
V gene: TRBV4-1
clone size: .
D gene: .
J gene: TRBJ2-2

CDR3 protein: CASSLGIGSYEQYF
CDR3 DNA: TGTGCCAGCAGCTTAGGTATAGGGAGCTACGAGCAGTACTTC
V gene: TRBV7-2
clone size: few
D gene: .
J gene: TRBJ2-7

CDR3 protein: CASGLDRGGYTF
CDR3 DNA: TGTGCTAGTGGTTTGGACAGGGGCGGCTACACCTTC
V gene: TRBV12-5
clone size: .
D gene: TRBD1
J gene: TRBJ1-2

CDR3 protein: CSVTGTGKSYEQYF
CDR3 DNA: TGCAGCGTAACCGGGACAGGTAAATCCTACGAGCAGTACTTC
V gene: TRBV29-1
clone size: .
D gene: TRBD1
J gene: TRBJ2-7

CDR3 protein: CASSPGQGPGNTIYF
CDR3 DNA: TGTGCCAGCAGCCCGGGACAGGGACCCGGAAACACCATATATTTT
V gene: TRBV11-3
clone size: .
D gene: TRBD1
J gene: TRBJ1-3

CDR3 protein: CASSTGQGASYEQYF
CDR3 DNA: TGTGCCAGTAGTACGGGACAGGGGGCCTCCTACGAGCAGTACTTC
V gene: TRBV19
clone size: .
D gene: TRBD1
J gene: TRBJ2-7

CDR3 protein: CASSLLRPPQRSEAFF
CDR3 DNA: TGTGCCAGCAGCTTATTGAGGCCTCCTCAACGAAGTGAAGCTTTCTTT
V gene: TRBV7-6
clone size: .
D gene: .
J gene: TRBJ1-1

CDR3 protein: CASSPTGTNTEAFF
CDR3 DNA: TGTGCCAGCAGCCCGACCGGAACCAACACTGAAGCTTTCTTT
V gene: TRBV7-8
clone size: once
D gene: .
J gene: TRBJ1-1

CDR3 protein: CASSSGQGGHTQYF
CDR3 DNA: TGCGCCAGCAGTTCGGGACAGGGAGGTCATACGCAGTATTTT
V gene: TRBV5-1
clone size: .
D gene: TRBD1
J gene: TRBJ2-3

CDR3 protein: CASSFGGRSFRDTQYF
CDR3 DNA: TGTGCCAGCAGCTTTGGCGGGAGGAGTTTTAGGGATACGCAGTATTTT
V gene: TRBV7-2
clone size: few
D gene: TRBD2
J gene: TRBJ2-3

CDR3 protein: CATSVLWEGETQYF
CDR3 DNA: TGTGCCACCAGTGTTTTGTGGGAGGGAGAGACCCAGTACTTC
V gene: TRBV24-1
clone size: .
D gene: TRBD2
J gene: TRBJ2-5

CDR3 protein: CASSFPGEGVYEQYF
CDR3 DNA: TGTGCCAGCAGTTTTCCGGGGGAAGGGGTCTACGAGCAGTACTTC
V gene: TRBV28
clone size: .
D gene: .
J gene: TRBJ2-7

CDR3 protein: CASSPLQGVNTEAFF
CDR3 DNA: TGTGCCAGCTCACCCCTACAGGGGGTGAACACTGAAGCTTTCTTT
V gene: TRBV18
clone size: .
D gene: TRBD1
J gene: TRBJ1-1

CDR3 protein: CASSQPAGGPFGEQFF
CDR3 DNA: TGTGCCAGCAGCCAACCGGCGGGAGGGCCCTTTGGTGAGCAGTTCTTC
V gene: TRBV7-3
clone size: .
D gene: TRBD2
J gene: TRBJ2-1

CDR3 protein: CASSIQRNSNQPQHF
CDR3 DNA: TGTGCCAGTAGTATTCAGAGAAATAGCAATCAGCCCCAGCATTTT
V gene: TRBV19
clone size: .
D gene: .
J gene: TRBJ1-5